The rows below give T cell receptor beta chains drawn from one sample of a study of blood T cell repertoires in COVID-19. TCRdb's copy holds only in-frame clones and misses some; the assay was immunoSEQ multiplex PCR. Of 300,000 or so clones in the sample, about 90% were seen once. Sequenced sample: peripheral blood. The receptors shown here come from a woman aged 45-65 years who had recovered from COVID-19. CDR3s include the opening cysteine and the closing phenylalanine or tryptophan. A D gene is named only where the DNA matches it firmly. Clone size is shown for a subset of rows, as once, few, many or a class of expanded clone.

NA,TRBV5-6,TRBJ1-5,NA,TGTGCCAGCACGACGATCGACAGACGCAATCAGCCCCAGCATTTT,CASTTIDRRNQPQHF
NA,TRBV6-6,TRBJ2-1,TRBD2,TGTGCCAGCAGACCGGGACTAGCGGGTGGGGATGAGCAGTTCTTC,CASRPGLAGGDEQFF
NA,TRBV3-1/TRBV3-2,TRBJ1-2,NA,TGTGCCAGCAGCCAAGCCAGTGGCTACACCTTC,CASSQASGYTF
NA,TRBV7-9,TRBJ1-3,NA,TGTGCCAGCAGCTTAGGCAGTAGTGGGCGCGCTGGAAACACCATATATTTT,CASSLGSSGRAGNTIYF
NA,TRBV6-6,TRBJ2-1,TRBD2,TGTGCCAGCACCTCACCCGGGGGGAGCTCCTACAATGAGCAGTTCTTC,CASTSPGGSSYNEQFF
few,TRBV7-3,TRBJ2-2,TRBD2,TGTGCCAGCAGCTTGACTAGCGGAAATACCGGGGAGCTGTTTTTT,CASSLTSGNTGELFF
NA,TRBV28,TRBJ2-7,TRBD1,TGTGCCAGCAGTTTCCCGGGACAGGTCATAAGGCAGTACTTC,CASSFPGQVIRQYF
few,TRBV7-9,TRBJ2-3,TRBD2,TGTGCCAGCAGCTTAGAACGACTAGCGGGGGCAGATACGCAGTATTTT,CASSLERLAGADTQYF
NA,TRBV29-1,TRBJ1-1,NA,TGCAGCGGGGCGTACTGGAACACTGAAGCTTTCTTT,CSGAYWNTEAFF
NA,TRBV19,TRBJ2-1,TRBD2,TGTGCCAGTAGGCTAGCGGGAGGGCCGGGCTGGAATGAGCAGTTCTTC,CASRLAGGPGWNEQFF
NA,TRBV7-2,TRBJ1-2,NA,TGTGCCAGCAGCTTAGTACACAGCCAGAATGGCTACACCTTC,CASSLVHSQNGYTF
few,TRBV29-1,TRBJ2-2,TRBD1,TGCAGCGTTCTCAGCCGGGACAGCAACACCGGGGAGCTGTTTTTT,CSVLSRDSNTGELFF
NA,TRBV9,TRBJ2-1,NA,TGTGCCAGCAGCGTTCAACCGGGAAACAATGAGCAGTTCTTC,CASSVQPGNNEQFF
NA,TRBV1,TRBJ2-5,NA,TGCACCAGCAGCCAACCAGGCCGGCGAGAGACCCAGTACTTC,CTSSQPGRRETQYF
once,TRBV20-1,TRBJ2-4,NA,TGCAGTGCTGGTGGACAGCTAGCCAAAAACATTCAGTACTTC,CSAGGQLAKNIQYF
NA,TRBV2,TRBJ1-1,NA,TGTGCCAGCAGTTTCACAGTGAACACTGAAGCTTTCTTT,CASSFTVNTEAFF
NA,TRBV19,TRBJ2-7,TRBD2,TGTGCCAGTAGTATGACTAGCGGGGGGGCCTACGAGCAGTACTTC,CASSMTSGGAYEQYF
once,TRBV30,TRBJ1-6,TRBD1,TGTGCCTGGAGCGGACAGGGGGCAGGGTCACCCCTCCACTTT,CAWSGQGAGSPLHF
NA,TRBV7-9,TRBJ1-2,NA,TGTGCCAGCAGCTTAGACAGGCCGAACCTCTATGGCTACACCTTC,CASSLDRPNLYGYTF
NA,TRBV18,TRBJ2-1,TRBD2,TGTGCCAGCTCACCCGGCGGCGGGAGGGGTAATGAGCAGTTCTTC,CASSPGGGRGNEQFF
NA,TRBV28,TRBJ2-2,TRBD1,TGTGCCAGCAGCTTAAACCCGGGACAGGGGCCCAGGGAGCTGTTTTTT,CASSLNPGQGPRELFF
NA,TRBV5-1,TRBJ2-2,NA,TGCGCCAGCAGCTTGAACAGGGTGGTCACCGGGGAGCTGTTTTTT,CASSLNRVVTGELFF
NA,TRBV11-2,TRBJ2-1,TRBD2,TGTGCCAGCAGCTTAGACAGTCTAGCGGGGGTTTTCAATGAGCAGTTCTTC,CASSLDSLAGVFNEQFF
NA,TRBV12-3/TRBV12-4,TRBJ2-1,TRBD2,TGTGCCAGCACACATAGCAGGCGGGGGGAGCAGTTCTTC,CASTHSRRGEQFF
NA,TRBV2,TRBJ1-5,TRBD1,TGTGCCAGCAAGGGGACAGGACCTTCAGGGGATCATTTT,CASKGTGPSGDHF
NA,TRBV28,TRBJ2-3,NA,TGTGCCAGCAGTTCCCACGTAGGGGCAGATACGCAGTATTTT,CASSSHVGADTQYF
NA,TRBV28,TRBJ1-5,TRBD1,TGTGCCAGCAGTTGGACAGGCTTCCGGCAGCCCCAGCATTTT,CASSWTGFRQPQHF
NA,TRBV4-3,TRBJ2-3,TRBD1,TGCGCCAGCAGCCAAGGCGGCAGGGGGCAGGTAGATACGCAGTATTTT,CASSQGGRGQVDTQYF
NA,TRBV11-2,TRBJ1-1,TRBD1,TGTGCCAGCAGGAGGGGGCTTACGGACACTGAAGCTTTCTTT,CASRRGLTDTEAFF
few,TRBV18,TRBJ1-5,NA,TGTGCCAGCTCACCCGGTGCGGGTGGCGCTCAGCCCCAGCATTTT,CASSPGAGGAQPQHF
NA,TRBV11-2,TRBJ2-1,NA,TGTGCCAGCAGCCAATCCGGGACTGCAGTCTACAATGAGCAGTTCTTC,CASSQSGTAVYNEQFF
NA,TRBV6-1,TRBJ1-1,NA,TGTGCCAGCAGGTCACTCGGGAACACTGAAGCTTTCTTT,CASRSLGNTEAFF
NA,TRBV19,TRBJ1-4,NA,TGTGCCAGTAGTAACAGCAGGGATGAAAAACTGTTTTTT,CASSNSRDEKLFF
few,TRBV2,TRBJ2-2,TRBD2,TGTGCCAGCAGGCCGTGGGCTAGCGGTGGCACCGGGGAGCTGTTTTTT,CASRPWASGGTGELFF
NA,TRBV6-5,TRBJ2-7,TRBD2,TGTGCCAGCAGTACCCCTAGCGGGGTTTCCTACGAGCAGTACTTC,CASSTPSGVSYEQYF
NA,TRBV11-2,TRBJ2-1,TRBD2,TGTGCCAGCAACGTAGGACTAGCGGATTACAATGAGCAGTTCTTC,CASNVGLADYNEQFF
NA,TRBV30,TRBJ1-3,NA,TGTGCCTGGAGTCCGTACAGTCTCTCTGGAAACACCATATATTTT,CAWSPYSLSGNTIYF
NA,TRBV5-1,TRBJ1-1,NA,TGCGCCAGCAGCGCTCAGATGAACACTGAAGCTTTCTTT,CASSAQMNTEAFF
NA,TRBV5-1,TRBJ1-1,TRBD1,TGCGCCAGCAGCTTGAACACGGACAGGGGGTCTGAAGCTTTCTTT,CASSLNTDRGSEAFF
NA,TRBV30,TRBJ1-2,NA,TGTGCCTGGAGTGTAAGCCGGGACTATGGCTACACCTTC,CAWSVSRDYGYTF